This T cell receptor (beta chain) was documented in a study of cytomegalovirus exposure and HLA in healthy donors (dated by TCRdb to about 2017). About the full investigation: An earlier analysis of approximately 590 of the donors reported approximately 270 Gb of sequence data and some 120 million unique TCR beta sequences from some 180 million T cells. Roughly 300 gigabases of sequencing data and 75 million to 85 million unique TCR sequences made up an early release that covered several hundred HLA-typed donors. Of the approximately 400 genotyped donors, over 80% were placed in the genetic ancestry cluster associated with self-reported Caucasian donors. The study aimed to test whether signatures of past pathogen exposure could be identified by cataloging public T cell receptors. The study profiled the T cell repertoires of some 610 subjects by immunosequencing and related them to cytomegalovirus serostatus. A separate validation cohort of 100 to 150 different subjects was used in addition to the approximately 700-subject first cohort. The study combined high-throughput TCR immunosequencing, statistical association of individual TCRs with disease status, and machine learning to predict cytomegalovirus infection status. A later analysis re-examined previously published TCR beta repertoires from about 670 donors and added high-resolution HLA genotyping to investigate patterns of TCR occurrence. Rather than drawing on any new phenotypic data, the later analysis identified candidate immune exposures from TCR beta sequences and the way those sequences occurred across donors. An earlier analysis of 500 to 750 of the donors applied high-throughput TCR beta sequencing to assess whether each TCR beta V gene segment acted as functional or pseudogenic. Donor age, sex, ethnicity and CMV serostatus were compiled together with the repertoire data. A later genetic analysis took genome-wide SNP genotypes for about three fifths of the 666 donors and used that subset as a discovery cohort. Every discovery cohort repertoire had been produced on one sequencing platform. HLA typing included class I and class II loci at four-digit resolution. Typing coverage differed by locus: A, B, C, DRB1 and DQB1 were typed in roughly 629-640 donors, DQA1 in roughly 500, DPA1 in 600 to 610, and DPB1 in 450 to 490. A few DR-DQ haplotypes were handled as single units for association and clustering because linkage in the cohort was strong. Among roughly 400 genotyped donors of the cohort, an average of roughly 230,000 unique TCR beta nucleotide sequences was sequenced per donor, of which 15% to 20% were non-productive. Broader findings and caveats from the paper: Because counts were too low, about 18 rarely observed V segments, including chromosome 9 orphons, were excluded from the earlier analysis of roughly 580 of the donors. In an earlier analysis of more than 450 of the donors, most TCR beta V segments were observed in productive rearrangements about 87% or about 30% of the time, broadly matching IMGT annotations. Because HLA typing was unavailable for some donors at each locus, only the typed subset was used in association tests. According to the authors, the approach could potentially be generalized to other disease states and immunological phenotypes. When HLA alleles, especially DR and DQ, strongly co-occurred, attributing TCR associations to individual alleles was difficult. The classifier was reported to diagnose cytomegalovirus status with high specificity and sensitivity in both the original cohort and the validation cohort. A later analysis found that most CMV-associated TCR beta chains appeared HLA-restricted, with HLA associations seemingly driven largely by CMV exposure. Across donors, most TCR sequences were observed very rarely, whereas some public TCRs were present in many individuals. The presence/absence analyses assumed that sequencing depth was roughly uniform across donors, and that assumption may not be true. In a later analysis, the rate of TCR association differed among HLA loci, with DRB1 alleles having the most associated TCRs and HLA-C alleles having the fewest. In a later analysis, HLA-associated TCR beta chains showed more clonal expansion and lower generation probabilities than non-associated chains that were equally common. A group of highly shared sequence variants was considered likely to be a technical artifact of the sequencing pipeline. The study gave a list of about 160 TCR beta chains associated with cytomegalovirus. Some IMGT-functional V segments, including TRBV6-2 and TRBV6-3, could not be told apart with the 87-base-pair reads, so those segments were excluded. Correlated functional status among segregating V segments might be attributable to linkage disequilibrium, but an unknown experimental factor could not be ruled out. Compared with the roughly 710-donor mean, donors in an Asian-associated ancestry cluster had fewer N-insertions in productive TCRs, according to a later genetic analysis. A later analysis reported that several top co-occurrence clusters appeared linked to parvovirus B19, influenza, CMV and Epstein-Barr virus. Specific HLA alleles were associated with over 15,000 TCR beta sequences at a false discovery rate of 0.05 in a later analysis. CMV serostatus was the only immune exposure information available for the cohort. A further reported finding was that TCR beta sequences accurately predicted the HLA-A and HLA-B alleles for most subjects in the first cohort. The cohort was sequenced for TCR beta chains only, and without alpha or paired-chain data the features that could be detected were limited. In a later genetic analysis, a missense DCLRE1C variant was associated with V-gene and J-gene trimming of TCR beta chains, and the association was replicated in an independent cohort. In vitro tests confirmed that a few of the cytomegalovirus-associated TCR beta chains recognize cytomegalovirus antigens.

Details on this clone: Its antigen is currently not known. It has no much larger one-base neighbor in the sample; base qualities were not kept.

In total, fewer than 750 healthy bone marrow donors made up the cohort. At the time of sampling, every cohort member was nominally healthy, though immune exposures that went unrecorded were likely present. The donor tested CMV seronegative, placing the donor among the 350 to 400 seronegative members of the cohort. A peripheral blood sample was collected from each donor, and TCR beta sequencing was performed on peripheral blood mononuclear cells. The Qiagen DNeasy Blood Extraction Kit was used to extract genomic DNA from the blood cell samples. CDR1 LNHNV and CDR2 YYDKDF were looked up in the germline V gene (reference sequence). From the cysteine up to the phenylalanine, the CDR3 has a length of 20 residues. Only the CDR3 DNA stays, 60 bases, in frame from base 1. V is trimmed back by 5 bases and J by 4 bases, and the junction contains 15 bases that no gene match accounts for. The library was generated by the immunoSEQ multiplex PCR assay. The multiplex PCR relied on a mix of 60 forward primers for TCR Vbeta segments and 13 reverse primers for TCR Jbeta segments. The CDR3 region of rearranged TCR beta genes was amplified from genomic DNA by a multiplex PCR assay. On the Illumina HiSeq System, the amplified TCR beta libraries were sequenced as 87-base-pair reads. The authors' analysis ran thus. A later analysis tallied around 87 million unique TCR beta chains across the 660 or so repertoires, and about 10 million of those chains were shared by two or more donors. Raw reads were error-corrected and collapsed into unique sequences with a nearest-neighbor algorithm that merged closely related sequences to remove PCR and sequencing errors. Alignment of CDR3 sequences to IMGT reference sequences was used to assign V, D and J gene segments. For a sequence to be retained, a match of at least six nucleotides was required to both a V gene segment and a J gene segment. Rearrangements were called productive when the CDR3 lacked stop codons and stayed in frame with V and J; all others were non-productive. Following IMGT convention, CDR3 was defined as the stretch from the second conserved V-encoded cysteine up to the conserved J-encoded phenylalanine. The earlier analysis of about 610 of the donors excluded any sequence lacking an unambiguous match to a single V gene segment. In an earlier analysis of almost 600 of the donors, a V segment was called functional when productive rearrangements were above 56.7%, and segregating when the standard deviation between donors exceeded 5%. A statistical classification framework was developed to diagnose cytomegalovirus status using the catalog of TCR beta chain sequences. In a later analysis, TCR nucleotide sequences were compared against IMGT/GENE-DB human TR gene sequences so that V and J genes could be assigned. In a later analysis, CDR3 sequences and most-parsimonious VDJ recombination scenarios were assigned using the TCRdist pipeline. In a later analysis, every TCR beta chain was defined by the combination of its CDR3 amino acid sequence and its V-gene family, and reads without a unique V-gene family were dropped. As a way to deal with suspected cross-contamination and a sequencing artifact, a later analysis dropped over 550 nucleotide sequences that were highly shared and had low generation probability. A later analysis calculated a clonal expansion index for each public chain from normalized within-repertoire ranks of inferred template counts. Generation probabilities in a later analysis came from a VDJ recombination model fitted to out-of-frame rearrangements, and those results were checked against IGoR. Hypergeometric tests were used in a later analysis to score TCR-TCR, TCR-HLA and TCR-CMV co-occurrence, with a repertoire-size bias correction applied to the TCR pairs. To estimate false discovery rates, a later analysis permuted the HLA or CMV assignments 20 times. In a later analysis, co-occurring TCRs were grouped using DBSCAN, and TCRdist sequence similarity was added for clustering within HLA-allele-positive subsets. Repertoires with fewer than 30,000 or more than 120,000 public chains, plus five repertoires with anomalous nucleotide sharing, were excluded from co-occurrence clustering. TCRdb stores this immuneACCESS table with in-frame sequences only. Part of the clones is absent; in the studies checked, under half of the shortfall reflects unresolved V genes, and no reason is known for the rest. V and J calls plus clone size are reproduced from that table; the DNA served to infer D and trimming. The sample table contains approximately 180,000 clones; only one count was recorded for about 87% of them. Approximately 2% of the sample is in the top ten clones.

The sample consisted of PBMCs. The sequence is built from TRBV15 and TRBJ2-1; a stretch of 15 junction bases matches TRBD2. The sequence was collected from a woman aged 18-35 years in good health and CMV-seronegative. The CDR3 reads CATSGSGLAGGWGRYNEQFF. Read as DNA, the sequence is TGTGCCACCAGCGGATCGGGACTAGCGGGAGGTTGGGGTAGGTACAATGAGCAGTTCTTC. Extended through the reference TRBV15 and TRBJ2-1 proteins, this CDR3 yields the full variable domain: DAMVIQNPRYQVTQFGKPVTLSCSQTLNHNVMYWYQQKSSQAPKLLFHYYDKDFNNEADTPDNFQSRRPNTSFCFLDIRSPGLGDTAMYLCATSGSGLAGGWGRYNEQFFGPGTRLTVL.